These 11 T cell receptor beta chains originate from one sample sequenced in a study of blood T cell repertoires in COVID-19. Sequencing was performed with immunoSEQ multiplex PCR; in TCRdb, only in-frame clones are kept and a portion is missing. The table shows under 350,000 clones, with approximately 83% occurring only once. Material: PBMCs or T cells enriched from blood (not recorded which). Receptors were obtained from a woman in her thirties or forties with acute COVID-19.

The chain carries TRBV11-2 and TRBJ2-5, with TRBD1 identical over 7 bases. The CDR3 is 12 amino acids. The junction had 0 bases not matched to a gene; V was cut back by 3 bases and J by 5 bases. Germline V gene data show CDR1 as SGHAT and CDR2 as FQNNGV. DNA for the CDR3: TGTGCCAGCAGCTTCAGGGGGGAGACCCAGTACTTC. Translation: CASSFRGETQYF.

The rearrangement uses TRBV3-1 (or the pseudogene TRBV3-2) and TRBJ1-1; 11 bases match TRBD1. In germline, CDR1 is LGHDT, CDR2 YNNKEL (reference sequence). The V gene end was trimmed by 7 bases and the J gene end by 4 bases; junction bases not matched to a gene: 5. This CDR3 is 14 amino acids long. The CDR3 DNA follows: TGTGCCAGCAAATGGGGACAGGGGGTCACTGAAGCTTTCTTT. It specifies CASKWGQGVTEAFF.

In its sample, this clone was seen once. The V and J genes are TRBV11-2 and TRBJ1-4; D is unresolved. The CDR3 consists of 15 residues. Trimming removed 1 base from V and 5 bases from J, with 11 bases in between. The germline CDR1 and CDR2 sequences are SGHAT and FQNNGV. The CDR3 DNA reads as TGTGCCAGCAGCTTAGTTGGCGGTTCAAATGAAAAACTGTTTTTT. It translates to CASSLVGGSNEKLFF.

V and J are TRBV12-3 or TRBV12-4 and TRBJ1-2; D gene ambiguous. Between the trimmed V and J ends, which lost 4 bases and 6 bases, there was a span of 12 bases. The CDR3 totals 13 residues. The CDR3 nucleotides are TGTGCCAGCAGTTCGGAGCGGGTAGATGGCTACACCTTC. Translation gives CASSSERVDGYTF.

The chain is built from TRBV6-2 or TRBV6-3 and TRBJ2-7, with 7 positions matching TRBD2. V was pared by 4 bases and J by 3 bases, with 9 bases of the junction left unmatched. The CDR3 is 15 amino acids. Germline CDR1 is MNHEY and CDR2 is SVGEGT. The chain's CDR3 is CASSSRGRALYEQYF. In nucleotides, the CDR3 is TGTGCCAGCAGTTCACGAGGGAGGGCTCTCTACGAGCAGTACTTC.

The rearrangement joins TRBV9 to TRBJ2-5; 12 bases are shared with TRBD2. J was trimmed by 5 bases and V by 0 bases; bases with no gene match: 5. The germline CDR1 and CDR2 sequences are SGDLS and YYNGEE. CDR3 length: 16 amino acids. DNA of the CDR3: TGTGCCAGCAGCGTAGGCCTAGCGGGAGGGATGGAGACCCAGTACTTC. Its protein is CASSVGLAGGMETQYF.

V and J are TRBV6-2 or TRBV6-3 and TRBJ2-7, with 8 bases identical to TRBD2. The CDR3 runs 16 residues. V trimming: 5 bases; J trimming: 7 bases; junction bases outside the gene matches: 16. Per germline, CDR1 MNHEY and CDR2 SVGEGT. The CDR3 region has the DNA TGTGCCAGCAGTAAGGGACTAACAGCGGGAGTGTCGGAGCAGTACTTC. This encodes CASSKGLTAGVSEQYF.

The CDR3 loop reads CASSVDRGHNSPLHF. The CDR3, as DNA: TGTGCCAGCAGCGTTGACAGGGGGCATAATTCACCCCTCCACTTT. The V and J genes are TRBV7-3 and TRBJ1-6; 10 bases line up with TRBD1. J was trimmed by 5 bases and V by 5 bases; bases with no gene match: 3. The germline V gene has CDR1 SGHTA and CDR2 FQGTGA. The CDR3 sequence is 15 residues long. The entire variable domain, with the rest obtained from reference TRBV7-3 and TRBJ1-6, is as follows: GAGVSQTPSNKVTEKGKYVELRCDPISGHTALYWYRQSLGQGPEFLIYFQGTGAADDSGLPNDRFFAVRPEGSVSTLKIQRTERGDSAVYLCASSVDRGHNSPLHFGNGTRLTVT.

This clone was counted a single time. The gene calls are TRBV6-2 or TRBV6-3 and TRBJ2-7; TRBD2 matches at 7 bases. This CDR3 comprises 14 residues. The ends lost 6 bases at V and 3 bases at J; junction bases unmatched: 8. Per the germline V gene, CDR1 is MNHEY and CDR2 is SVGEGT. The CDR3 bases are TGTGCCAGCAGCTTAGTAGCGGGCTACTACGAGCAGTACTTC. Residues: CASSLVAGYYEQYF.

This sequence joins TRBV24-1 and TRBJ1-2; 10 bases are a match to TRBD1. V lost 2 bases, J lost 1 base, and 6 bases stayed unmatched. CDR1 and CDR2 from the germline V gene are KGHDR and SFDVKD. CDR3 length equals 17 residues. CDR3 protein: CATSDSGTGVNNYGYTF. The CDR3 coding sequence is TGTGCCACCAGTGATTCCGGGACAGGGGTCAATAACTATGGCTACACCTTC.

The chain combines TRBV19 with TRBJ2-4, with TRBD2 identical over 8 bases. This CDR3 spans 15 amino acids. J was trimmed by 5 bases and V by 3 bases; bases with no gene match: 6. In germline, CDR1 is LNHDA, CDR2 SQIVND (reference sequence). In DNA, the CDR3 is TGTGCCAGTAGTATTTTAACTAGCGGACAAAACATTCAGTACTTC. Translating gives CASSILTSGQNIQYF.